Listed below are T cell receptor beta chains from one sample, sequenced in a study of T-cell memory formation after mild COVID-19. One entry per CDR3 protein, called by TCRdb with MiXCR from the 5' RACE reads. The sample records approximately 290,000 distinct CDR3 sequences, 15% to 20% being singletons. The sequencing input was PBMCs or a T cell subset sorted from them (not recorded which). Receptors were obtained from a man between 18 and 35 years old who had mild COVID-19 (a few samples of this study predate the infection). Cell type and time point are not known. The CDR3 runs from the conserved cysteine through the conserved F or W. The D gene is left open where the match is weak.

>NA|TRBV28
CASIRGGRAEAFF
>TRBD2|TRBV6-2/TRBV6-3
CASSYLTSGGGDTQYF
>NA|TRBV6-2/TRBV6-3
CASSYSGRQQPQHF
>TRBD1|TRBV12-3/TRBV12-4
CASSTRTGGDEKLFF
>NA|TRBV12-3/TRBV12-4
CASKTGTSTDTQYF
>NA|TRBV19
CASRSFGSQPQHF
>NA|TRBV6-2/TRBV6-3
CASSYPRRSGANVLTF
>TRBD1|TRBV28
CASSLTQGFIANEKLFF
>TRBD1|TRBV25-1
CASSGDRETVDQPQHF
>NA|TRBV7-2
CASSSRQGSYEQYF
>NA|TRBV20-1
CSAAPGAIGGNTEAFF
>TRBD1|TRBV28
CASFTWDRGQPQHF
>TRBD2|TRBV6-5
CASSSALAGYSYEQYF
>NA|TRBV7-2
CASSLNGAEQYF
>NA|TRBV19
CASSIPAGPSEDNEQFF
>TRBD1|TRBV4-1
CASSHQGAADTQYF
>NA|TRBV7-2
CASSLDRGRGGELFF
>NA|TRBV7-3
CASSPFTTANTGELFF
>NA|TRBV29-1
CSVEDEAGSYYEQYF
>TRBD2|TRBV5-1
CASSYGLAAIDEQFF
>NA|TRBV7-2
CASSLISSYNEQFF
>NA|TRBV7-2
CASSARQFPDTQYF
>NA|TRBV7-9
CASSQRQAAYNEQFF
>TRBD1|TRBV20-1
CSARGQYNMNTEAFF
>NA|TRBV29-1
CSARGGMNTEAFF
>TRBD1|TRBV12-3/TRBV12-4
CASRPGTGNYEQYF
>TRBD2|TRBV4-1
CASSQAGLENEQFF
>TRBD2|TRBV3-1
CASSQTGGETQYF
>NA|TRBV7-2
CASSAAEYGYTF
>NA|TRBV10-3
CAIGPEAGGELFF
>NA|TRBV6-1
CASRLVLGTQYF
>TRBD1|TRBV14
CASSQARSSGTGVPTYNEQFF
>TRBD2|TRBV27
CASSLGRGGGKTQYF
>TRBD1|TRBV6-5
CASSRGQGPNSPLHF
>NA|TRBV9
CASSVGLATNEKLFF